This T cell receptor (beta chain) was sequenced during a study of blood T cell repertoires in COVID-19. Overall study context: The analysed material was cDNA or gDNA that came from T cells, B-cell-depleted T cells, or PBMCs.

CDR1 and CDR2 from the germline V gene are MDHEN and SYDVKM. V gave up 4 bases and J gave up 6 bases; unmatched junction bases: 8. CDR3 length: 15 residues. In the study's own analysis: Nucleated cell number was recorded as an estimate derived from reference gene primer amplification. TCRdb's copy holds only in-frame clones and misses some; the assay was immunoSEQ multiplex PCR. From that table come the V and J calls and clone size; the DNA was used to work out D and trimming. The sample holds some 65,000 clones, about 80% seen once. Sample: peripheral blood. V is TRBV28 and J is TRBJ2-1, with 8 bases matching TRBD1. The sequence came from a human donor in a cohort sampled during active COVID-19. Here the CDR3 reads CASSSATGAGNEQFF. The DNA of the CDR3 is TGTGCCAGCAGTTCCGCGACAGGGGCGGGCAATGAGCAGTTCTTC.